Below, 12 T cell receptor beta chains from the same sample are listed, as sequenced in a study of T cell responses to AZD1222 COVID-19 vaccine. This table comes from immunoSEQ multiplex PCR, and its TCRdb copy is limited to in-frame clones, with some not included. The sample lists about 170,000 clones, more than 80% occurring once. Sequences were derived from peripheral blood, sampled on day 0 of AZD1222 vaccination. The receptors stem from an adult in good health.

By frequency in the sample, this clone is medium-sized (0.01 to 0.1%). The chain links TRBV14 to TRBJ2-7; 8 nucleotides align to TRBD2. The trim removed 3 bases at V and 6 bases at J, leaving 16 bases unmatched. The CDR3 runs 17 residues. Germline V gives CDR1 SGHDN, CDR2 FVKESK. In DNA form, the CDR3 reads TGTGCCAGCAGCCATGCTGGCCTTAGCGGGAAAGTGATCGAGCAGTACTTC. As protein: CASSHAGLSGKVIEQYF.

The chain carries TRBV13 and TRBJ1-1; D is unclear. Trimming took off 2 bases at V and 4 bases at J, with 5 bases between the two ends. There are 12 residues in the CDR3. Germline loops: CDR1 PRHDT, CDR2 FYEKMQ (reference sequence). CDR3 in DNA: TGTGCCAGCAGCTTATACCCCACTGAAGCTTTCTTT. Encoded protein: CASSLYPTEAFF.

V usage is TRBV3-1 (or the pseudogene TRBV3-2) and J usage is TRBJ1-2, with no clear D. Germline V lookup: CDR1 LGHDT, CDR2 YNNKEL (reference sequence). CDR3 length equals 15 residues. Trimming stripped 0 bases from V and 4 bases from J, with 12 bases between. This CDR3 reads CASSQEIGSGYGYTF. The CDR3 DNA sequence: TGTGCCAGCAGCCAAGAGATCGGGTCCGGCTATGGCTACACCTTC.

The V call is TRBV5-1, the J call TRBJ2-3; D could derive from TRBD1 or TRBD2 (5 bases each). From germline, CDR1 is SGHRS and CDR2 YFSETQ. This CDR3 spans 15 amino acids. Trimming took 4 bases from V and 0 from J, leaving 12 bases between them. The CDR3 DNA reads TGCGCCAGCAGCCCAAGCGGACAAAGCACAGATACGCAGTATTTT. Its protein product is CASSPSGQSTDTQYF.

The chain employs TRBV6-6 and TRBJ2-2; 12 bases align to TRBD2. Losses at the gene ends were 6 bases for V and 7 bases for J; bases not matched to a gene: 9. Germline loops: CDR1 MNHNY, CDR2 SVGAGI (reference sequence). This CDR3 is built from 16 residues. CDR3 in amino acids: CASSRRLAGVNGELFF. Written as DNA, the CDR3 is TGTGCCAGCAGCCGTCGACTAGCGGGAGTGAACGGGGAGCTGTTTTTT.

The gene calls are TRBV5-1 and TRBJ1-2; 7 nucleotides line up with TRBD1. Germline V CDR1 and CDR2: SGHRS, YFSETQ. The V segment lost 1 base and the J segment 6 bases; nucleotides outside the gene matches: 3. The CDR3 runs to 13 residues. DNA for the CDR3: TGCGCCAGCAGCTTGAATACAGGGGATGGCTACACCTTC. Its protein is CASSLNTGDGYTF. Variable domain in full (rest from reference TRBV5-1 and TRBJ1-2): KAGVTQTPRYLIKTRGQQVTLSCSPISGHRSVSWYQQTPGQGLQFLFEYFSETQRNKGNFPGRFSGRQFSNSRSEMNVSTLELGDSALYLCASSLNTGDGYTFGSGTRLTVV.

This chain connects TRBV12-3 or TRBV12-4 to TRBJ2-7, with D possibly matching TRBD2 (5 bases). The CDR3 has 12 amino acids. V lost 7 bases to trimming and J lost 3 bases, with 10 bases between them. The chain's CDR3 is CASTADYYEQYF. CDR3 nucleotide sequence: TGTGCCAGCACGGCAGACTACTACGAGCAGTACTTC.

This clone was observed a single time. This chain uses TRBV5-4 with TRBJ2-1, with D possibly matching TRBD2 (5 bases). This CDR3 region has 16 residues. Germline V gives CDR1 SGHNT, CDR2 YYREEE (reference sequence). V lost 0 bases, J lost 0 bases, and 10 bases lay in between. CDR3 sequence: CASSLGRVTSYNEQFF. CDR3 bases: TGTGCCAGCAGCTTGGGGCGGGTGACCTCCTACAATGAGCAGTTCTTC.

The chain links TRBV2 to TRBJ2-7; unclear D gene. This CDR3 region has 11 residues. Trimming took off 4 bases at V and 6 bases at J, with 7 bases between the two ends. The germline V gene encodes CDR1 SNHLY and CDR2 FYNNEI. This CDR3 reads CASSGDLEQYF. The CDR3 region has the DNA TGTGCCAGCAGTGGAGATCTCGAGCAGTACTTC.

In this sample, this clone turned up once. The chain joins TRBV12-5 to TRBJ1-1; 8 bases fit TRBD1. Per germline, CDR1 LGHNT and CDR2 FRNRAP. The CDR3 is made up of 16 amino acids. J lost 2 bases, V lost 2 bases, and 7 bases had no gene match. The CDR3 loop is CASGLPTGQGNTEAFF. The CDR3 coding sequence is TGTGCTAGTGGTTTGCCCACAGGACAGGGTAACACTGAAGCTTTCTTT.

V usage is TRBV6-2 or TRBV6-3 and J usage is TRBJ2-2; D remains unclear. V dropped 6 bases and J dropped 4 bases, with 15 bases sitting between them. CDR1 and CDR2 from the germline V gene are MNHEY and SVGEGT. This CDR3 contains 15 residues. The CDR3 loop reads CASSNGPRTTGELFF. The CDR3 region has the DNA TGTGCCAGCAGCAATGGACCCCGGACCACCGGGGAGCTGTTTTTT.

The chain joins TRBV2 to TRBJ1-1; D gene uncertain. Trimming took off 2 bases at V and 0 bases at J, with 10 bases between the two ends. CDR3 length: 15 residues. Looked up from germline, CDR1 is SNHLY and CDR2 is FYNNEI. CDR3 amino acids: CASSEWGSMNTEAFF. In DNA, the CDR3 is TGTGCCAGCAGTGAATGGGGATCCATGAACACTGAAGCTTTCTTT.